One sample yielded the 20 T cell receptor beta chains listed below, sequenced in a study of T cell responses to AZD1222 COVID-19 vaccine. TCRdb keeps only in-frame clones here, not all; method: immunoSEQ multiplex PCR. The sample lists about 150,000 clones; over 90% were seen once. The starting material was peripheral blood, obtained 28 days after the second AZD1222 dose. These receptors were obtained from an adult who received the AZD1222 COVID-19 vaccine.

The genes are TRBV14 and TRBJ2-1; 9 bases map to TRBD2. Germline CDR1 reads SGHDN; CDR2 reads FVKESK. Losses at the gene ends were 5 bases for V and 3 bases for J; bases not matched to a gene: 5. CDR3 length: 15 residues. This chain's CDR3 is CASSALAGFYNEQFF. Written as DNA, the CDR3 is TGTGCCAGCAGCGCCCTAGCGGGATTCTACAATGAGCAGTTCTTC.

This sequence joins TRBV6-5 and TRBJ1-1; D is unresolved. CDR3 size: 10 residues. CDR1 MNHEY and CDR2 SVGAGI come from the germline V gene. V gave up 0 bases and J gave up 11 bases, with 4 bases separating them. The CDR3 sequence: CASSYSCAFF. The CDR3 DNA is TGTGCCAGCAGTTACTCCTGTGCTTTCTTT.

J is TRBJ2-3 and V is TRBV13; D might be TRBD1 or TRBD2, each matching 6 bases. The V and J ends lost 5 bases and 0 bases respectively, with 18 bases between them. This CDR3 region has 17 residues. Germline CDR1 and CDR2: PRHDT and FYEKMQ (reference sequence). The CDR3 DNA reads as TGTGCCAGCAGCCTGGGGGGCGGGCGCCGAAGCACAGATACGCAGTATTTT. Its translation is CASSLGGGRRSTDTQYF.

The gene calls are TRBV6-6 and TRBJ1-5; TRBD1 matches 8 bases. Germline values: CDR1 MNHNY, CDR2 SVGAGI (reference sequence). There are 15 residues in the CDR3. The V and J ends lost 6 bases and 4 bases, in that order; junction bases with no gene match: 8. CDR3 sequence (DNA): TGTGCCAGCAGGAACGACAGGGGTTGGAATCAGCCCCAGCATTTT. Protein: CASRNDRGWNQPQHF.

This chain links TRBV20-1 with TRBJ2-7, with unresolved D. This CDR3 comprises 12 residues. Trimming removed 3 bases from V and 3 bases from J, with 9 bases in between. CDR1 is DFQATT and CDR2 is SNEGSKA in the germline V gene (reference sequence). This chain's CDR3 is CSASLMDYEQYF. The CDR3 DNA sequence: TGCAGTGCTAGTTTAATGGACTACGAGCAGTACTTC.

This chain joins TRBV21-1 and TRBJ1-5; the DNA was not compared with TRBD1, the D call given in the table. TRBV21-1 has pseudogene status. This CDR3 is built from 20 residues. CDR3 coding DNA: TGTGCCAGCAGCAAAGCTTGGAAAACGGTCGGGGGACAGGGGAATCAGCCCCAGCATTTT. Translating it yields CASSKAWKTVGGQGNQPQHF.

J is TRBJ2-3 and V is TRBV5-4; D is perhaps TRBD2 (5 bases). Trimming removed 5 bases at V and 8 bases at J, with 18 bases between. Germline-derived CDR1 and CDR2 are SGHNT and YYREEE (reference sequence). This CDR3 is built from 14 residues. The CDR3 spells CASSRTGSPSTQYF. For the CDR3, the DNA is TGTGCCAGCAGTCGGACGGGGTCTCCGAGTACGCAGTATTTT.

CDR3 bases: TGTGCCAGCAGCTTAGATGCACAACTGAACACTGAAGCTTTCTTT. Its translation is CASSLDAQLNTEAFF. The chain combines TRBV11-2 with TRBJ1-1; D is unclear. The CDR3 spans 15 residues. Per the germline V gene, CDR1 is SGHAT and CDR2 is FQNNGV. Deletions cut 0 bases from V and 0 bases from J, with 8 bases between.

As to this clone: The sample holds other DNA sequences that translate to the same CDR3. The chain has TRBV30 and TRBJ1-5; TRBD1 might be the D (6 bases). The CDR3 contains 14 residues. The V end lost 0 bases, the J end lost 5 bases, and 11 bases lay between the germline ends. CDR1 and CDR2 from the germline V gene are GTSNPN and SVGIG (reference sequence). The CDR3 DNA follows: TGTGCCTGGAGTGTAAGGAGGGGGGATCAGCCCCAGCATTTT. Encoded protein: CAWSVRRGDQPQHF.

This chain uses TRBV5-5 with TRBJ2-7, with D possibly being TRBD1 (6 bases). CDR1 is SGHKS and CDR2 is YYEKEE in the germline V gene (reference sequence). The CDR3 spans 13 residues. Trimming cost V 4 bases and J 2 bases, with 10 bases left between them. CDR3 sequence reads: CASSRDIAYEQYF. CDR3 bases: TGTGCCAGCAGCCGGGACATAGCCTACGAGCAGTACTTC.

This clone was found once. The chain carries TRBV5-1 and TRBJ2-7, with D possibly being TRBD1 or TRBD2 (5 bases each). The CDR3 runs to 15 residues. The germline V and J ends were trimmed by 3 bases and 2 bases, with 15 bases remaining between them. CDR1 is SGHRS, CDR2 YFSETQ, per germline. CDR3 loop: CASSSGTADTYEQYF. For the CDR3, the DNA is TGCGCCAGCAGCTCGGGGACGGCAGATACCTACGAGCAGTACTTC.

CDR3 sequence: CASSPGLGANVLTF. The CDR3 bases are TGCGCCAGCAGCCCGGGCCTTGGGGCCAACGTCCTGACTTTC. This rearrangement joins TRBV5-1 to TRBJ2-6; no firm D call. The CDR3 is made up of 14 amino acids. The germline CDR1 and CDR2 sequences are SGHRS and YFSETQ. V lost 4 bases, J lost 3 bases, and 8 bases lay in between.

J is TRBJ1-2 and V is TRBV2; tentative D call: TRBD1 (6 bases). This CDR3 is built from 14 residues. Germline CDR1 reads SNHLY; CDR2 reads FYNNEI. V was trimmed by 3 bases and J by 4 bases, leaving 12 bases between them. CDR3 in amino acids: CASSDGGAGYGYTF. As DNA, the CDR3 is TGTGCCAGCAGTGATGGGGGGGCGGGCTATGGCTACACCTTC. The entire variable domain, with the rest obtained from reference TRBV2 and TRBJ1-2, is as follows: EPEVTQTPSHQVTQMGQEVILRCVPISNHLYFYWYRQILGQKVEFLVSFYNNEISEKSEIFDDQFSVERPDGSNFTLKIRSTKLEDSAMYFCASSDGGAGYGYTFGSGTRLTVV.

The chain uses TRBV5-1 and TRBJ1-2; D gene unclear. V lost 0 bases, J lost 1 base, and 7 bases lay in between. Germline V CDR1 and CDR2: SGHRS, YFSETQ. The CDR3 spans 14 residues. The DNA for the CDR3 is TGCGCCAGCAGCTTGGGGGGTATTAACTATGGCTACACCTTC. Translating gives CASSLGGINYGYTF. The entire variable domain, with the rest obtained from reference TRBV5-1 and TRBJ1-2, is as follows: KAGVTQTPRYLIKTRGQQVTLSCSPISGHRSVSWYQQTPGQGLQFLFEYFSETQRNKGNFPGRFSGRQFSNSRSEMNVSTLELGDSALYLCASSLGGINYGYTFGSGTRLTVV.

The chain has TRBV11-1 and TRBJ2-7, with D perhaps being TRBD1 or TRBD2 (5 bases each). The V end lost 4 bases, the J end lost 2 bases, and 15 bases lay between the germline ends. This CDR3 contains 15 residues. Germline V gene data show CDR1 as SGHAT and CDR2 as FQDESV (reference sequence). The CDR3 protein is CASSSKPGPTYEQYF. CDR3 DNA: TGTGCCAGCAGCTCGAAACCGGGACCGACCTACGAGCAGTACTTC. Using reference TRBV11-1 and TRBJ2-7 for the parts outside the CDR3, the full variable domain is EAEVAQSPRYKITEKSQAVAFWCDPISGHATLYWYRQILGQGPELLVQFQDESVVDDSQLPKDRFSAERLKGVDSTLKIQPAELGDSAMYLCASSSKPGPTYEQYFGPGTRLTVT.

V and J are TRBV7-9 and TRBJ1-4; no firm D call. This CDR3 is 14 amino acids long. The germline CDR1 and CDR2 sequences are SEHNR and FQNEAQ (reference sequence). The V gene lost 5 bases and the J gene lost 5 bases, with 12 bases spanning the gap. CDR3 nucleotides: TGTGCCAGCAGCCCCCGAGGGAAGAATGAAAAACTGTTTTTT. Its protein is CASSPRGKNEKLFF.

The chain combines TRBV27 with TRBJ1-2; D unclear. Trimming cost V 2 bases and J 0 bases, with 19 bases left between them. This CDR3 contains 18 residues. Germline V lookup: CDR1 MNHEY, CDR2 SMNVEV (reference sequence). CDR3 nucleotides: TGTGCCAGCAGTTTAAGCCCCCCTGGGGAGGGCACTAACTATGGCTACACCTTC. Translating gives CASSLSPPGEGTNYGYTF.

The V gene is TRBV6-5, the J gene TRBJ1-1, with TRBD1 matching 8 bases. The CDR3 extends over 15 amino acids. Germline CDR1 MNHEY, CDR2 SVGAGI. The trim removed 5 bases at V and 3 bases at J, leaving 8 bases unmatched. In DNA, the CDR3 is TGTGCCAGCAGTAAAACCAGGACAGGGTACACTGAAGCTTTCTTT. Amino acids: CASSKTRTGYTEAFF.

The rearrangement joins TRBV30 to TRBJ2-7, with TRBD1 identical over 10 bases. The CDR3 length is 13 residues. The trim removed 5 bases at V and 5 bases at J, leaving 6 bases unmatched. Germline V gives CDR1 GTSNPN, CDR2 SVGIG (reference sequence). The CDR3 DNA sequence: TGTGCCTGGCGGGGACAGGGGATGGACGAGCAGTACTTC. It yields the protein CAWRGQGMDEQYF.

The V call is TRBV5-4, the J call TRBJ2-7, with D perhaps TRBD1 (6 bases). The CDR3 length is 15 residues. Germline V CDR1 and CDR2: SGHNT, YYREEE (reference sequence). V lost 5 bases to trimming and J lost 1 base, with 16 bases between them. CDR3 sequence: CASSSQGQRSYEQYF. Here the CDR3 DNA reads TGTGCCAGCAGTTCTCAGGGGCAAAGATCCTACGAGCAGTACTTC.